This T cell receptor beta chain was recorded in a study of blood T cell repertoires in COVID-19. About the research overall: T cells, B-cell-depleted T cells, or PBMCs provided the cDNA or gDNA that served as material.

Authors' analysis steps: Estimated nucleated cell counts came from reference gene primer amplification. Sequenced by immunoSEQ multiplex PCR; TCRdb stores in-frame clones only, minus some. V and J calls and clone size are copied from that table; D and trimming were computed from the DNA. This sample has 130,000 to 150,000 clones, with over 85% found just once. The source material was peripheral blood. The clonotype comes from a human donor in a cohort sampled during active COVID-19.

CDR3 region: CASSPTGKLYNEQFF. DNA for the CDR3: TGTGCCAGCAGTCCGACAGGGAAACTCTACAATGAGCAGTTCTTC. This rearrangement joins TRBV27 to TRBJ2-1; 7 bases align to TRBD1. Germline values: CDR1 MNHEY, CDR2 SMNVEV (reference sequence). The V segment lost 5 bases and the J segment 3 bases; nucleotides outside the gene matches: 7. The CDR3 has 15 amino acids.